This T cell receptor beta chain is drawn from a study of memory CD4+ T cells and cytomegalovirus serostatus. Study conclusions and caveats: Each of 67 CMV-associated TCRbeta sequences occurred in one to five individuals. Median bootstrapped AUC for CMV status was about 0.95 originally, around 0.91 US-trained.

The sort gate was single viable CD3+CD4+CD8-CD45RO+ cells for memory CD4+ T cells. Donors' CMV status reflects serum IgG against pp150, pp28, p38, p52. Total CD4+ T cells were enriched by CD4 positive selection. This CDR3 spans 14 amino acids. The V segment lost 2 bases and the J segment 6 bases; nucleotides outside the gene matches: 6. CDR1 GTSNPN and CDR2 SVGIG come from the germline V gene (reference sequence). TCRdb's copy holds only in-frame clones and misses some; the assay was immunoSEQ multiplex PCR. This table holds roughly 53,000 clones, around 76% found once. This clone has just one count. The antigen remains unidentified.

V gene TRBV30 combines with J gene TRBJ2-3; 9 positions agree with TRBD2. The sequenced sample was memory CD4+ T cells from blood. The clonotype was recovered from an adult in good health and CMV-seronegative. The CDR3 is CAWSTSGSTDTQYF. The CDR3 nucleotides are TGTGCCTGGAGTACTAGCGGGTCGACGGATACGCAGTATTTT.